This TCR beta chain was recovered during a study of PD-1 blockade in classical Hodgkin lymphoma (TCRdb year 2020). Regarding the research as a whole: Nivolumab dosing was 3 mg/kg intravenously every 2 weeks, continuing until either disease progression or unacceptable toxicity. A peripheral blood immune signature of response to PD-1 blockade in classical Hodgkin lymphoma was defined using TCR beta sequencing and CyTOF.

Study-wide findings and limitations: Lower diversity was seen in patients whose nivolumab began less than 1 year after ASCT, and these patients were left out of later analyses so that immune reconstitution would not confound the results. Baseline TCR diversity was reported as lower in newly diagnosed patients than in healthy donors, and lower still in relapsed/refractory patients. The study was limited to a single clinical trial cohort, and causes of repertoire differences, possibly disease activity or prior therapy, remained undefined. Trial patients achieving complete response had baseline diversity similar to newly diagnosed patients, whereas partial responders and progressors had significantly lower diversity. A significant rise by C4D1 was seen in CD4+ but not CD8+ TCR diversity (p=0.0027 vs p=0.16), with the rise being most apparent in complete responders (p=0.02).

In regard to this clone: Its antigen specificity is not known. No much larger clone exists at a distance of one base, and base qualities are not known.

Per the publication, the time point label means: cycle 4 day 1 (C4D1), after around six weeks of nivolumab. Every trial patient had relapsed after autologous stem cell transplantation, and cohorts A, B and C differed in prior brentuximab vedotin exposure. The trial cohort included 50 to 70 patients with relapsed/refractory classical Hodgkin lymphoma, and each patient had a best overall response of complete response, partial response or progressive disease. In the multi-cohort phase II CheckMate 205 trial, trial patients received single-agent nivolumab. Best overall response was determined by an independent review committee according to the 2007 International Working Group response criteria. PBMCs from the trial were collected at three points: immediately before nivolumab initiation (C1D1), and during therapy at cycle 2 day 1 and cycle 4 day 1. Peripheral blood was collected in 8 mL Vacutainer Cell Preparation Tubes, from which PBMCs were isolated by centrifugation and then cryopreserved.

Genomic DNA was extracted with the Qiagen DNeasy kit from unsorted PBMCs and from negatively selected CD4+ and CD8+ fractions. TCR beta CDR3 regions were subjected to amplification by immunoSEQ multiplex PCR with primers that anneal to V and J segments. Amplification bias was minimized using a synthetic immune receptor repertoire, and residual bias was removed computationally after sequencing. Processing in the source paper ran as follows. Repertoire diversity was quantified as the Shannon entropy index using custom Python scripts. Unsorted, CD4+ and CD8+ repertoires were analyzed separately, except in combined analyses where CD4+ and CD8+ sequences were merged in silico. Clonal expansion was defined as at least a 2-fold frequency increase after treatment relative to C1D1, with a pseudocount of 0.5 for undetected baseline clones. Clones with 0 or 1 copy at C1D1 were classified as singleton clones, and clones with 2 or more copies were classified as non-singleton clones. Clones expanded in unsorted samples were labelled as CD4+, CD8+ or unknown by matching protein sequences in sorted samples from the same patient. Wilcoxon tests were applied to paired samples to test diversity changes from C1D1 to C4D1. The clones in this table, taken by TCRdb from immuneACCESS, are in-frame only. Not every clone is retained; where verified, under half of the shortfall comes from an unresolved V gene, and the cause of the rest is unknown. The DNA gave D and trimming, while V, J and clone size come from that table. A total of more than 40,000 clones appear in this sample, roughly two thirds of them only once. The top ten clones comprise around 2.4% of the sample.

Sequencing was performed on peripheral blood mononuclear cells (PBMCs), taken before the fourth cycle of nivolumab. The receptor was isolated from a human donor with classical Hodgkin lymphoma.

The nucleotide sequence reads TGTGCCTGGAGCGGAATTGGGGCGCAGGCCTACGAGCAGTACTTC. This is translated as CAWSGIGAQAYEQYF. Recombination joined TRBV30 with TRBJ2-7; the best D guess is TRBD1, with 5 bases matching. V is cut by 3 bases and J by 2 bases, and the space between the germline ends is 17 bases. The CDR1 and CDR2 encoded by the germline V gene (reference sequence) are GTSNPN and SVGIG. From its cysteine to its phenylalanine, the CDR3 spans 15 amino acids. Kept here is only the CDR3 DNA, which spans 45 bases and is read in frame from base 1.